This TCR beta chain was identified in a study of regulatory T cells in long-lasting Graves disease (dated by TCRdb to the early 2020s). For context, the study as a whole: Patients with newly diagnosed Graves' disease had been on antithyroid drugs for under 3 months. Peripheral blood TCR sequencing and RNA sequencing compared persistent Graves' disease patients with newly diagnosed Graves' disease patients. The study took place in China and was registered as a clinical trial. A total of about 33 samples were covered by TCR sequencing, comprising approximately 13 persistent and roughly 20 newly diagnosed Graves' disease patients. Beyond this particular receptor, the publication reports: Sequencing and analysis were restricted to the TCR beta chain. More public clonotypes were shared among persistent patients (over 2,500) than among newly diagnosed patients (more than 950). The study examined only peripheral blood because the primary lesion, thyroid tissue, could not be accessed. Persistent disease showed preferential use of TRBV28, TRBJ1-2 and TRBJ2-5, whereas newly diagnosed disease favored TRBV20-1 and TRBJ2-1. The authors acknowledged the small sample size as a limitation that may reduce accuracy. Persistent Graves' disease patients showed lower TCR Shannon entropy and fewer highly expanded clones than newly diagnosed patients, suggesting clonal expansion.

From its cysteine to its phenylalanine, the CDR3 spans 15 amino acids. Here the CDR3 DNA is all that survives: 45 bases in frame from base 1. V lost 6 bases and J lost 5 bases, and the count of bases not matched to a germline gene is 6. What this sample's time point label stands for: newly diagnosed GD, antithyroid drugs for less than 3 months. For both TCR sequencing and RNA sequencing, RNA was extracted from PBMCs in TRIzol. Graves' disease was diagnosed according to American Thyroid Association guidelines. The patients came from an endocrinology department in Xi'an, China. Each patient gave approximately 9 milliliters of peripheral blood, collected in an EDTA anticoagulant tube. PBMCs were isolated by Ficoll Paque Plus density gradient separation without further T cell sorting. An Agilent 2100 Bioanalyzer and agarose gel were used to check RNA quality, while a NanoDrop 2000 measured RNA concentration.

This clonotype appeared many times. Its recognized antigen is unknown. Base qualities are not at hand, and no much larger clone is one base apart. The library was generated by multiplex PCR. TCRdb shows the sequencer as Illumina HiSeq 4000. TCR beta libraries were built with iRepertoire HTBI primers and Arm-PCR amplification of CDR3 regions. Before sequencing, the PCR products went through gel purification. The study's processing was this. Across samples, approximately 68 TRBV and 13 to 15 TRBJ segments were identified and used for gene usage analysis of CDR3 amino acid clonotypes. COPE and FqMerger were used to merge filtered high-quality paired reads into contigs. BLAST was used to align contigs to the IMGT TRBV, TRBD and TRBJ reference genes, and CDR3 was defined following IMGT. Any clonotype with a frequency above 0.1% was counted as a highly expanded clone. Repertoire diversity was measured by Shannon entropy, and V-J evenness by the Gini coefficient. Public clonotypes were defined as clonotypes shared by more than one individual. The raw public reads went through TCRdb reprocessing: fastp at Q25, MiXCR clone calling, in-frame beta chains kept. CDR3 protein sequences are deduplicated, and each keeps its most common genes and DNA. The V and J calls were determined by TCRdb, not by the authors. For this sample the table gives 400,000 to 500,000 distinct CDR3 sequences, of which more than 12% were detected only once. Together, the top ten hold around 15% of the sample.

These data were also reused for a study on T cells in Graves' hyperthyroidism and ophthalmopathy. The second publication reports: Stable Graves' hyperthyroidism was defined as no progression to ophthalmopathy during 18 months of follow-up. Hyperthyroidism patients were aged 18 to 65 years and newly diagnosed, with disease duration of less than 2 months. The study excluded patients with uncontrolled infections, other autoimmune diseases, pregnancy or lactation. Diagnoses were established on the basis of clinical symptoms, serum thyroxine and TRAb, thyroid ultrasound, and orbital computed tomography. The TCR CDR3 was subjected to a first round of RT-PCR using the HTBI primer set and the Qiagen OneStep RT-PCR kit. Most expanded thyroid clonotypes (frequency above 0.001) were also found in blood, which suggests that blood repertoires may mirror thyroid immune responses. In cross-validation, a model built on a 13 V-J signature told ophthalmopathy apart from stable hyperthyroidism with 85% to 90% sensitivity and approximately 81% specificity, and in testing the same model reached 80%/75%. In validation, progression to ophthalmopathy was predicted by the model with roughly 69% sensitivity and 72.22% specificity, a median of roughly 6 months before onset. A discovery cohort of fewer than 110 patients, roughly 45 with Graves' ophthalmopathy and about 60 with stable Graves' hyperthyroidism, was used to find distinguishing TCR V-J signatures. Prospective prediction of ophthalmopathy was tested in an independent validation cohort consisting of some 18 hyperthyroidism patients and around 16 patients who later progressed to ophthalmopathy. The roughly 90 discovery patients were divided at random into training and test sets in a 7:3 ratio. The study also compared thyroid tissue and blood T-cell repertoires from 6 or 7 Graves' hyperthyroidism patients. After sampling, hyperthyroidism patients received methimazole starting at 30 mg daily, and ophthalmopathy patients received high-dose intravenous methylprednisolone. Libraries were constructed in a second round of multiplex PCR, after which size selection and purification were performed. Sequencing of the libraries was done on an Illumina HiSeq2000 using paired-end 100 bp reads. SOAPnuke was used to process the raw data, with reads discarded if the reads contained adapters or uncalled bases, had a mean Phred below 15, or lacked an exact constant-primer or identifier match. COPE v1.2.5 was used to merge the high-quality paired reads, and each unique nucleotide sequence was defined as a clonotype. Clonotypes were aligned to IMGT TRBV, TRBD and TRBJ reference segments using MiTCR v1.1. The analysis included only V-J combinations with a frequency above 0.0001, which together covered 99% to 99.2% of the repertoires. The TCS score was defined as the ratio of F50 (clonal expansion) to E x V (chaos), calculated using BLOSUM62-based TCRdist between CDR3 peptides within each V-J. Welch's t-statistics and random forest reduced fewer than 600 V-J features to 13, which were used in a naive Bayes classifier (R e1071). Sample size was not statistically predetermined, and investigators were not blinded to group allocation. The paper describes TCR Vbeta CDR3 sequencing of about 140 peripheral blood samples, made up of 43 ophthalmopathy patients, approximately 76 hyperthyroidism patients and approximately 17 progressor patients.

Sequenced material: peripheral blood mononuclear cells (PBMCs), taken at new diagnosis, from a patient treated with antithyroid drugs. The chain uses TRBV12-3 or TRBV12-4 and TRBJ2-7; the junction holds 14 bases that match TRBD2. The TCR was taken from a woman between 25 and 40 years old with Graves disease. Donor details come from another sample of the same person, matched by shared clones. The DNA is as follows: TGTGCCAGCAGCCGGACTAGCGGGAGGTCCGACGAGCAGTACTTC. Its protein reads: CASSRTSGRSDEQYF.